Below, one TCR beta chain is given with its context. Under 3 months was the duration of disease in ophthalmopathy patients, who also had a Clinical Activity Score of at least 3 and a NOSPECS grade of at least 4. TCR beta CDR3 regions were amplified from RNA transcripts. A first-round RT-PCR of the TCR CDR3 used the HTBI primer set. MiXCR was run by TCRdb on the multiplex PCR reads, yielding one entry per CDR3 protein. The data contain some 370,000 distinct CDR3 sequences, over 12% of them singletons. The record originates from a study of T cells in Graves' hyperthyroidism and ophthalmopathy. The V gene end was trimmed by 6 bases and the J gene end by 8 bases; junction bases not matched to a gene: 11. The CDR3 sequence is 16 residues long. In germline, CDR1 is SGHAT, CDR2 FQNNGV.

This TCR derives from a man aged 50 or older with Graves' ophthalmopathy. The chain links TRBV11-2 to TRBJ2-1, with 12 bases fitting TRBD2. What was sequenced was blood. The CDR3 here is CASSPRTSGVSHEQFF. The CDR3 DNA reads TGTGCCAGCAGTCCGCGGACTAGCGGGGTTTCCCATGAGCAGTTCTTC.